These 8 T cell receptor beta chains originate from one sample sequenced in a study of blood T cell repertoires in COVID-19 (dated by TCRdb to 2018 to 2021). Library method: the immunoSEQ multiplex PCR assay. Here the immuneACCESS table is served through TCRdb, limited to in-frame sequences with V and J called. Missing clones are a known gap in these copies; in checked studies unresolved V genes cover under half, and the rest lacks a known reason. This sample comprises 310,000 or so clones, 87% of them detected only once. The ten largest clones add up to less than 6% of the sample. Sequencing was performed on PBMCs or T cells enriched from blood (not recorded which). These receptors came from a woman younger than 45 who had recovered from COVID-19.

This sequence joins TRBV19 and TRBJ1-5; 10 nucleotides line up with TRBD1. Trimming at V came to 1 base and at J to 2 bases, leaving 5 bases not matched to a gene. This CDR3 region has 17 residues. The V gene's germline CDR1 is LNHDA and CDR2 SQIVND (reference sequence). CDR3 region: CASSIGQGAWGNQPQHF. The CDR3 nucleotides read TGTGCCAGTAGTATAGGACAGGGGGCATGGGGCAATCAGCCCCAGCATTTT. Based on the CDR3 plus reference TRBV19 and TRBJ1-5, the full variable domain is DGGITQSPKYLFRKEGQNVTLSCEQNLNHDAMYWYRQDPGQGLRLIYYSQIVNDFQKGDIAEGYSVSREKKESFPLTVTSAQKNPTAFYLCASSIGQGAWGNQPQHFGDGTRLSIL.

This rearrangement joins TRBV3-1 (or the pseudogene TRBV3-2) to TRBJ1-5, with a possible D match to TRBD1 (5 bases). The CDR3 runs to 14 residues. Germline CDR1 reads LGHDT; CDR2 reads YNNKEL (reference sequence). V shed 4 bases and J shed 11 bases, with 18 bases lying between them. For the CDR3, the DNA is TGTGCCAGCAGCCCCTCCGGGCGCGACAGTGCCCAGCATTTT. Protein product: CASSPSGRDSAQHF.

The chain has TRBV19 and TRBJ1-2, with TRBD1 matching over 8 bases. Looked up from germline, CDR1 is LNHDA and CDR2 is SQIVND (reference sequence). This CDR3 contains 12 residues. Trimming removed 5 bases from V and 6 bases from J; junction bases left unmatched: 2. The CDR3, as DNA: TGTGCCAGTAGTGTGACAGGGGATGGCTACACCTTC. Protein sequence: CASSVTGDGYTF.

This clone was seen a handful of times. V and J are TRBV2 and TRBJ2-7, with D hard to call. This CDR3 spans 12 amino acids. Deletions cut 1 base from V and 2 bases from J, with 3 bases between. Per germline, CDR1 SNHLY and CDR2 FYNNEI. Here the CDR3 reads CASSEVAYEQYF. The CDR3, as DNA: TGTGCCAGCAGTGAAGTCGCCTACGAGCAGTACTTC.

This chain connects TRBV6-5 to TRBJ1-6; 9 bases align to TRBD1. There are 15 residues in the CDR3. Unmatched junction bases numbered 1, after V lost 2 bases and J lost 5 bases. Germline loops: CDR1 MNHEY, CDR2 SVGAGI. The CDR3: CASSYGQGNNSPLHF. CDR3 bases: TGTGCCAGCAGTTACGGACAGGGGAATAATTCACCCCTCCACTTT.

V usage is TRBV3-1 (or the pseudogene TRBV3-2) and J usage is TRBJ2-3; D is perhaps TRBD2 (6 bases). Germline V CDR1 and CDR2: LGHDT, YNNKEL (reference sequence). The CDR3 totals 15 residues. Trimming took off 1 base at V and 1 base at J, with 9 bases between the two ends. The CDR3 region is CASSQGRGRTDTQYF. CDR3 bases: TGTGCCAGCAGCCAAGGGCGGGGACGCACAGATACGCAGTATTTT.

The rearrangement joins TRBV9 to TRBJ2-2, with 7 bases that match TRBD1. Germline-derived CDR1 and CDR2 are SGDLS and YYNGEE. J gave up 5 bases and V 4 bases, and 5 bases lay outside the gene matches. This CDR3 has 14 residues. The CDR3 nucleotides read TGTGCCAGCAGCCCAGGGACAGCTACCGGGGAGCTGTTTTTT. Amino acids: CASSPGTATGELFF.

The rearrangement joins TRBV5-6 to TRBJ2-6; TRBD1 is a possible D gene (6 bases). V was clipped by 4 bases and J by 2 bases, with 7 bases between them. CDR1 and CDR2 (germline): SGHDT, YYEEEE. The CDR3 is 14 amino acids. CDR3 coding DNA: TGTGCCAGCAGCCACAGGGCTGGGGCCAACGTCCTGACTTTC. Translating it yields CASSHRAGANVLTF.